This is a list of T cell receptor beta chains from one sample in a study of blood T cell repertoires in COVID-19. The protocol was immunoSEQ multiplex PCR, while the TCRdb copy is restricted to in-frame clones and leaves out a portion. The sample yields 250,000 to 350,000 clones, 80% to 90% seen once. The sample was peripheral blood. Receptor source: a woman aged 50 to 60 with COVID-19, enrolled during active disease. Each CDR3 is given with its conserved first and last residue. Fields, in order: CDR3 protein, V gene, J gene.

cdr3_aa: CAYSRQGAYEQYF; v_call: TRBV5-8; j_call: TRBJ2-7
cdr3_aa: CASSFNRKGGSEQFF; v_call: TRBV5-1; j_call: TRBJ2-1
cdr3_aa: CSGPPVSNQPQHF; v_call: TRBV29-1; j_call: TRBJ1-5
cdr3_aa: CASSPRQGPYEQYF; v_call: TRBV19; j_call: TRBJ2-7
cdr3_aa: CSPGKGAQGEAFF; v_call: TRBV29-1; j_call: TRBJ1-1
cdr3_aa: CASSFTKLSRTDTQYF; v_call: TRBV6-5; j_call: TRBJ2-3
cdr3_aa: CASSAQMTGGDGYTF; v_call: TRBV3-1/TRBV3-2; j_call: TRBJ1-2
cdr3_aa: CASSLNLWSGSENEQFF; v_call: TRBV7-9; j_call: TRBJ2-1
cdr3_aa: CASSLAQADNQPQHF; v_call: TRBV11-3; j_call: TRBJ1-5
cdr3_aa: CASKREFNNEQFF; v_call: TRBV7-2; j_call: TRBJ2-1
cdr3_aa: CASSPTTGANYGYTF; v_call: TRBV6-5; j_call: TRBJ1-2
cdr3_aa: CASSLDWGQGANYGYTF; v_call: TRBV7-9; j_call: TRBJ1-2
cdr3_aa: CASSYDGTGTYEQYF; v_call: TRBV7-3; j_call: TRBJ2-7
cdr3_aa: CASSLMPGLQETQYF; v_call: TRBV7-2; j_call: TRBJ2-5
cdr3_aa: CASSQGLAGGYTGELFF; v_call: TRBV4-1; j_call: TRBJ2-2
cdr3_aa: CASSLDRINEKLFF; v_call: TRBV5-1; j_call: TRBJ1-4
cdr3_aa: CASSPPGRLTDTQYF; v_call: TRBV27; j_call: TRBJ2-3
cdr3_aa: CASSSMGGQKQETQYF; v_call: TRBV10-2; j_call: TRBJ2-5
cdr3_aa: CSIHSGDSGNYGYTF; v_call: TRBV29-1; j_call: TRBJ1-2
cdr3_aa: CASSLTPLGAGTGELFF; v_call: TRBV7-3; j_call: TRBJ2-2
cdr3_aa: CSASPVEGRVTGELFF; v_call: TRBV20-1; j_call: TRBJ2-2
cdr3_aa: CASSQRPSYEQYF; v_call: TRBV19; j_call: TRBJ2-7
cdr3_aa: CASSMDGGEKLFF; v_call: TRBV12-3/TRBV12-4; j_call: TRBJ1-4
cdr3_aa: CASSRDRAMPDNSPLHF; v_call: TRBV27; j_call: TRBJ1-6
cdr3_aa: CASSIGQGVADEKLFF; v_call: TRBV19; j_call: TRBJ1-4
cdr3_aa: CASSVLQGTGYEQYF; v_call: TRBV7-6; j_call: TRBJ2-7
cdr3_aa: CASSRTAGQPQHF; v_call: TRBV6-1; j_call: TRBJ1-5
cdr3_aa: CASSISGGLNTEAFF; v_call: TRBV19; j_call: TRBJ1-1
cdr3_aa: CASSLVGQGYTEAFF; v_call: TRBV6-5; j_call: TRBJ1-1
cdr3_aa: CASSSTGVYGYTF; v_call: TRBV7-9; j_call: TRBJ1-2